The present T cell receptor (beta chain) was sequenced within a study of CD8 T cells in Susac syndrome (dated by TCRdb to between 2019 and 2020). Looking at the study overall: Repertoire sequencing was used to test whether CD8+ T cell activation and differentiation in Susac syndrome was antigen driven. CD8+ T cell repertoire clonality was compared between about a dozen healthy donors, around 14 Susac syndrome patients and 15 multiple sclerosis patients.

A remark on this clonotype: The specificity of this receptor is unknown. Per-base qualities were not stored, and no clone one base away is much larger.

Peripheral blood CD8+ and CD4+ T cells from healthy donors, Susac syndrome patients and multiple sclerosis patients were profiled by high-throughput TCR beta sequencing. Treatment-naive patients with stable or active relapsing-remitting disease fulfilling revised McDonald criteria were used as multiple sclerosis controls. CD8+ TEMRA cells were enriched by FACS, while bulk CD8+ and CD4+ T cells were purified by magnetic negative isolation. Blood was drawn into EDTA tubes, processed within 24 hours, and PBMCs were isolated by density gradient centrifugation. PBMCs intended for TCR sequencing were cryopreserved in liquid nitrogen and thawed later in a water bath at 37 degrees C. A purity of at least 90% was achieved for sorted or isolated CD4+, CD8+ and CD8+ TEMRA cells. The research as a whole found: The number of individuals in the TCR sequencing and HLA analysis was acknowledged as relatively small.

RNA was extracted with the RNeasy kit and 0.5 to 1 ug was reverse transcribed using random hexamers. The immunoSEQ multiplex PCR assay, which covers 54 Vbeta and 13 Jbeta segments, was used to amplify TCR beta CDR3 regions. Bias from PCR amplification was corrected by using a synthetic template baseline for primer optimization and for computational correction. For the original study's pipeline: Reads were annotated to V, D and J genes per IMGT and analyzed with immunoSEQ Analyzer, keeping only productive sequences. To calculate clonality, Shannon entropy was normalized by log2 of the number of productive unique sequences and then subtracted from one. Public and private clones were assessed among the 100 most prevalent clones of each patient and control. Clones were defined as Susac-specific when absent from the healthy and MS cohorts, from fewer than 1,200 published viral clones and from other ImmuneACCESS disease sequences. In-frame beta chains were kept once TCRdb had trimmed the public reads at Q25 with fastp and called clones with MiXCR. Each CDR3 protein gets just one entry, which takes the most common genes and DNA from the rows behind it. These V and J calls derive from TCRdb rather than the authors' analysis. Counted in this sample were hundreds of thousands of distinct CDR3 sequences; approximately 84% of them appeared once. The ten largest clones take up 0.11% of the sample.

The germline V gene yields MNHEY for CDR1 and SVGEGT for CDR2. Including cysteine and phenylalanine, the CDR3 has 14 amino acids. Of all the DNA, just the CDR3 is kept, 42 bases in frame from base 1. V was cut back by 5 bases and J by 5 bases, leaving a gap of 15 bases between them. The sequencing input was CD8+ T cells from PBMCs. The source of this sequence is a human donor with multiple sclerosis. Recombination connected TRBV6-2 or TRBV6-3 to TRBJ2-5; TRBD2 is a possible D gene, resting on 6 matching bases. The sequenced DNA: TGTGCCAGCAGTCCCCGGGCGGGACGGGAGACCCAGTACTTC. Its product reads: CASSPRAGRETQYF.